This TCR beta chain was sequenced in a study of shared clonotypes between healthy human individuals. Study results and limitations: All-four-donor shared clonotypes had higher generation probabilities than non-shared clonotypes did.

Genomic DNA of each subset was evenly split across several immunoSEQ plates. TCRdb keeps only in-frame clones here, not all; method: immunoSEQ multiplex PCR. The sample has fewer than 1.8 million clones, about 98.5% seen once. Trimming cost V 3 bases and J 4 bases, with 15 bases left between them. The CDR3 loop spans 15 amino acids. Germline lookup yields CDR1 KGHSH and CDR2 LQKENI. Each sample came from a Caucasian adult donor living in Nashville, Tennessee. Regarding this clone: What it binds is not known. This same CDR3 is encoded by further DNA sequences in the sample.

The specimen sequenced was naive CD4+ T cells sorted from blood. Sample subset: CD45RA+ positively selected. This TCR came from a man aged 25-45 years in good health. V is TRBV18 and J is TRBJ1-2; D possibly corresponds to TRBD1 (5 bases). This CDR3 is CASSPRGGEPYGYTF. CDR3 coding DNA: TGTGCCAGCTCACCCCGGGGAGGGGAACCCTATGGCTACACCTTC.